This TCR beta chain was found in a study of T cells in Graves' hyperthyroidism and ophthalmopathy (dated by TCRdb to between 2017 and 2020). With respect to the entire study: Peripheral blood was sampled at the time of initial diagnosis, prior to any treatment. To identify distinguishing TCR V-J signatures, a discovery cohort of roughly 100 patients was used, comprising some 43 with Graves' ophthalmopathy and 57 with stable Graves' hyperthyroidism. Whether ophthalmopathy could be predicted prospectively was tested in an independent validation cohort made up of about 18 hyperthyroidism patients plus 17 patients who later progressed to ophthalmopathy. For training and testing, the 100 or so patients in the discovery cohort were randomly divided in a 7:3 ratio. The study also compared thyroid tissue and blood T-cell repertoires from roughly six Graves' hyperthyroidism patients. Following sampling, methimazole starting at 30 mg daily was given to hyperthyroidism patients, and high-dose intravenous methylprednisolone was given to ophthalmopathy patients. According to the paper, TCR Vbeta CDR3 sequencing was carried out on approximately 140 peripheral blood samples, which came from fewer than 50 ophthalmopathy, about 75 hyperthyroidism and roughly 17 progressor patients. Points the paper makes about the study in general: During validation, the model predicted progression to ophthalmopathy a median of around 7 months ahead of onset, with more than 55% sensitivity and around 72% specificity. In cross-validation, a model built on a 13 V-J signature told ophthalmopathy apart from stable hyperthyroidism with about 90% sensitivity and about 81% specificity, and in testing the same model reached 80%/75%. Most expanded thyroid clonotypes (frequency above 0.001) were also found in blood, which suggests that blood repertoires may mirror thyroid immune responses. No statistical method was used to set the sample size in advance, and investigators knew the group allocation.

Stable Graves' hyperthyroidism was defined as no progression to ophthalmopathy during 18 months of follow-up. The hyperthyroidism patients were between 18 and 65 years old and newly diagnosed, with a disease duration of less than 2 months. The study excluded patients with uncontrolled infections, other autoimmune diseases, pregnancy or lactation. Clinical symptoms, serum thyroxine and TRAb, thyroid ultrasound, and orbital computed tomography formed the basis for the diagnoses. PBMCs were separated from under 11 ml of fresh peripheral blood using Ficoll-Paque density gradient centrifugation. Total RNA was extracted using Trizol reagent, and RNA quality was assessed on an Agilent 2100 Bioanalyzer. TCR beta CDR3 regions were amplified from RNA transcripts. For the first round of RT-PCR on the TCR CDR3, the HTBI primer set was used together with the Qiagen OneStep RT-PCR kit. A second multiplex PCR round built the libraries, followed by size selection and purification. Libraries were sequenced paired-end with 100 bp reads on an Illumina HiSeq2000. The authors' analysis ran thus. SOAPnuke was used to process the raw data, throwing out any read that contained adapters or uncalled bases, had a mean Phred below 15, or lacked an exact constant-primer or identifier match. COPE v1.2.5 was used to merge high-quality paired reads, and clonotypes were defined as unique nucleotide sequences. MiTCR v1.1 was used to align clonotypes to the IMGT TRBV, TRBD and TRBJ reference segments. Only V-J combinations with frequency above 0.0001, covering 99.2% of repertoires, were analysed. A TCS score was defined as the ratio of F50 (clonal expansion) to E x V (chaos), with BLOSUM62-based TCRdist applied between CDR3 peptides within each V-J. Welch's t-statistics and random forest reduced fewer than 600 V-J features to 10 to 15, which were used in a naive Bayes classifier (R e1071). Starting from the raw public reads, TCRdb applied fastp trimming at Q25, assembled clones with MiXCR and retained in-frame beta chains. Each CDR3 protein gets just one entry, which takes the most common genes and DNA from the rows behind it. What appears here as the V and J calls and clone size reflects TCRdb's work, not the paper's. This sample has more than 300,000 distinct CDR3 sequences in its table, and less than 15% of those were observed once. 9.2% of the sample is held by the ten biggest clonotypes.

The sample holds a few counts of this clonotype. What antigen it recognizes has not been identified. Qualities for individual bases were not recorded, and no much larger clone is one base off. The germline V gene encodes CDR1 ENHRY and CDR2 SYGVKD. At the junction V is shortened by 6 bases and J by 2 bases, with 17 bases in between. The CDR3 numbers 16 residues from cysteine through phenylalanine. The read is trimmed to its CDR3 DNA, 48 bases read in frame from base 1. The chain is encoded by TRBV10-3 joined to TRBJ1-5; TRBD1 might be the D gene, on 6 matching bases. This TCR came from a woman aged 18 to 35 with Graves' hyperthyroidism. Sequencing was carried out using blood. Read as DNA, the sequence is TGTGCCATCAGCGAGGGGGGGGCACGAGGCAATCAGCCCCAGCATTTT. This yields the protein CAISEGGARGNQPQHF.